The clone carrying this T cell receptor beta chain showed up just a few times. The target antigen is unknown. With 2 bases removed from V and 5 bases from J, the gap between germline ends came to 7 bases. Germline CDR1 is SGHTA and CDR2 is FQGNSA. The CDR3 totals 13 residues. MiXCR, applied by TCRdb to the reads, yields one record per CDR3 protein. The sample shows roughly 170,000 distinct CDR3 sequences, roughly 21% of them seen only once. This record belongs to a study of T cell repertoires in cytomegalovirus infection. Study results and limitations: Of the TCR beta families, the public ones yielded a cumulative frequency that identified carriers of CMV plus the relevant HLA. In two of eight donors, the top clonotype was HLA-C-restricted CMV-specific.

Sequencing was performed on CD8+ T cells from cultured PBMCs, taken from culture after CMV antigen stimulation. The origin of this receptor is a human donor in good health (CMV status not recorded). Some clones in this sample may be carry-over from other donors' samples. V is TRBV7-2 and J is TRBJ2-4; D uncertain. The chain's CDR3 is CASSLWVQNIQYF. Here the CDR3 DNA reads TGTGCCAGCAGCTTATGGGTCCAAAACATTCAGTACTTC.